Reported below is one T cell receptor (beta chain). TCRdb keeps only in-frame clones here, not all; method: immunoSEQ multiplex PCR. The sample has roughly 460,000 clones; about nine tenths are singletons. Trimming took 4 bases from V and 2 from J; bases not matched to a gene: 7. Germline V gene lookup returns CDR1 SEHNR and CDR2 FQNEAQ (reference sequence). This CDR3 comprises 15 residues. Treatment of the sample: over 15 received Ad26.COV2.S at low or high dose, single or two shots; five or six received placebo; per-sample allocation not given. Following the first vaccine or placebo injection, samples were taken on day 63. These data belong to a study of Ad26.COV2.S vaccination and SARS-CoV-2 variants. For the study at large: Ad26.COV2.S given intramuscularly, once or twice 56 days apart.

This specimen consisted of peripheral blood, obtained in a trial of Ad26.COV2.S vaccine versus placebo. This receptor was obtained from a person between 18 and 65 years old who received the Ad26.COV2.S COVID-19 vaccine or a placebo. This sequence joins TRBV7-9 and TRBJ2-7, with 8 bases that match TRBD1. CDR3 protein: CASSWGQVSTYEQYF. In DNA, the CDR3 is TGTGCCAGCAGCTGGGGACAGGTTAGTACCTACGAGCAGTACTTC.